This passage covers 8 T cell receptor beta chains from one sample sequenced in a study of OX40 agonist ivuxolimab in advanced cancers. TCRdb's table, derived via immunoSEQ multiplex PCR, lists solely in-frame clones and lacks some. The sample lists about 64,000 clones, roughly 80% occurring once. The starting material was CD4+ or CD8+ T cells sorted from blood, obtained in a trial of the OX40 agonist ivuxolimab. These receptors originate from an adult with an advanced solid tumor such as melanoma, head and neck, liver or kidney cancer.

This clone was recorded a few times. The CDR3 DNA is TGTGCCAGCAGTATCGACTACGAGCAGTACTTC. It specifies CASSIDYEQYF. This rearrangement joins TRBV2 to TRBJ2-7; no clear D. With 5 bases removed from V and 3 bases from J, the gap between germline ends came to 5 bases. The CDR3 contains 11 residues. Germline CDR1 and CDR2: SNHLY and FYNNEI.

This rearrangement joins TRBV6-6 to TRBJ2-1; D uncertain. Germline V gene data show CDR1 as MNHNY and CDR2 as SVGAGI (reference sequence). V was shortened by 2 bases and J by 4 bases, with 9 bases between the two germline ends. The CDR3 is made up of 14 amino acids. The CDR3 loop is CASSYPTGYNEQFF. CDR3 nucleotide sequence: TGTGCCAGCAGTTACCCCACTGGGTACAATGAGCAGTTCTTC.

The V call is TRBV5-1, the J call TRBJ2-2; D call uncertain. The CDR3 extends over 15 amino acids. V lost 0 bases and J 4 bases, leaving 10 bases between the germline ends. Germline values: CDR1 SGHRS, CDR2 YFSETQ. The CDR3 spells CASSLAQKGTGELFF. In DNA, the CDR3 is TGCGCCAGCAGCTTGGCTCAGAAAGGCACCGGGGAGCTGTTTTTT.

The chain is built from TRBV19 and TRBJ2-6; no definite D call. The CDR3 spans 14 residues. Looked up from germline, CDR1 is LNHDA and CDR2 is SQIVND (reference sequence). V lost 4 bases to trimming and J lost 0 bases, with 4 bases between them. The CDR3 here is CASSRPSGANVLTF. The CDR3 nucleotides read TGTGCCAGTAGTAGGCCCTCTGGGGCCAACGTCCTGACTTTC. Full variable domain (missing parts from reference TRBV19 and TRBJ2-6): DGGITQSPKYLFRKEGQNVTLSCEQNLNHDAMYWYRQDPGQGLRLIYYSQIVNDFQKGDIAEGYSVSREKKESFPLTVTSAQKNPTAFYLCASSRPSGANVLTFGAGSRLTVL.

The rearrangement joins TRBV6-6 to TRBJ2-3, with TRBD2 as a possible D gene (7 bases). Per the germline V gene, CDR1 is MNHNY and CDR2 is SVGAGI (reference sequence). The CDR3 totals 16 residues. The ends were cut back, 7 bases at V and 5 bases at J, with 22 bases in the middle. CDR3 in amino acids: CASTNERGGARDTQYF. The DNA for the CDR3 is TGTGCCAGCACTAATGAAAGGGGGGGGGCACGAGATACGCAGTATTTT.

This chain joins TRBV6-5 and TRBJ2-1, with a tentative D call TRBD2 (6 bases). The germline V and J ends were trimmed by 6 bases and 4 bases, with 10 bases remaining between them. The CDR3 sequence is 13 residues long. In germline, CDR1 is MNHEY, CDR2 SVGAGI. CDR3 sequence (DNA): TGTGCCAGCAGGCGGGAACTATACAATGAGCAGTTCTTC. Its protein product is CASRRELYNEQFF.

The DNA for the CDR3 is TGTGCCAGCAGCGTAGCAGGGAAGGGTGAAGCTTTCTTT. It specifies CASSVAGKGEAFF. The genes are TRBV9 and TRBJ1-1; possibly TRBD1 for D (5 bases). Germline CDR1 reads SGDLS; CDR2 reads YYNGEE. Deletions cut 0 bases from V and 7 bases from J, with 10 bases between. CDR3 length: 13 residues.

This sequence joins TRBV5-1 and TRBJ2-1, with TRBD2 matching 12 bases. The CDR3 is 14 amino acids. Germline lookup yields CDR1 SGHRS and CDR2 YFSETQ. The V gene end was trimmed by 9 bases and the J gene end by 5 bases; junction bases not matched to a gene: 6. CDR3 loop: CATRLAGDHNEQFF. The CDR3 DNA reads as TGCGCCACCAGACTAGCGGGGGATCACAATGAGCAGTTCTTC.